Presented here are 20 T cell receptor beta chains from one specimen sequenced in a study of T cell responses to AZD1222 COVID-19 vaccine. Here immunoSEQ multiplex PCR was the method, and the copy in TCRdb shows in-frame clones only, minus some. Counted here are around 110,000 clones, roughly 91% occurring once; the ten biggest clones make up 8%. Here the sequenced sample was peripheral blood, taken 28 days after the second AZD1222 dose. The receptor set was obtained from an adult who received the AZD1222 COVID-19 vaccine.

The chain is built from TRBV5-1 and TRBJ2-2; D perhaps matches TRBD1 (5 bases). There are 18 residues in the CDR3. Deletions cut 0 bases from V and 1 base from J, with 16 bases between. Germline V gives CDR1 SGHRS, CDR2 YFSETQ. Here the CDR3 DNA reads TGCGCCAGCAGCTTGGACCCCGGGCAGGGCGGGAACACCGGGGAGCTGTTTTTT. Translated, it gives CASSLDPGQGGNTGELFF.

The chain couples TRBV6-5 to TRBJ2-7; no definite D call. Germline V gene lookup returns CDR1 MNHEY and CDR2 SVGAGI. This CDR3 has 13 amino acids. V was shortened by 8 bases and J by 1 base, with 12 bases between the two germline ends. CDR3: CASRFEQSYEQYF. CDR3 sequence (DNA): TGTGCCAGCCGTTTCGAACAGTCCTACGAGCAGTACTTC.

The chain recombines TRBV15 with TRBJ2-5; D ambiguous. Germline CDR1 is LNHNV and CDR2 is YYDKDF (reference sequence). The CDR3 has 12 amino acids. The ends were cut back, 1 base at V and 4 bases at J, with 4 bases in the middle. CDR3 DNA sequence: TGTGCCACCAGCAGAGTTGGAGAGACCCAGTACTTC. Its translation: CATSRVGETQYF.

V usage is TRBV20-1 and J usage is TRBJ1-6, with unresolved D. In germline, CDR1 is DFQATT, CDR2 SNEGSKA (reference sequence). Trimming stripped 3 bases from V and 10 bases from J, with 16 bases between. This CDR3 spans 14 amino acids. CDR3 DNA sequence: TGCAGTGCTAGTCGGCAGGCAATAGACTCACCCCTCCACTTT. Translating it yields CSASRQAIDSPLHF.

The rearrangement uses TRBV5-1 and TRBJ1-3; a weak D match, TRBD1 (6 bases). Germline V gives CDR1 SGHRS, CDR2 YFSETQ. The ends were cut back, 4 bases at V and 4 bases at J, with 9 bases in the middle. The CDR3 is 13 residues long. The CDR3 DNA sequence: TGCGCCAGCAGCGACACAGGGGGAAACACCATATATTTT. As protein: CASSDTGGNTIYF.

The chain links TRBV14 to TRBJ1-2; D call uncertain. The CDR3 loop spans 14 amino acids. The V gene lost 4 bases and the J gene lost 4 bases, with 13 bases spanning the gap. Germline V gene sequence: CDR1 SGHDN, CDR2 FVKESK. The CDR3 protein is CASSLRREPYGYTF. Written as DNA, the CDR3 is TGTGCCAGCAGCCTAAGACGGGAACCCTATGGCTACACCTTC.

The chain joins TRBV7-2 to TRBJ1-5; D is unresolved. The CDR3 consists of 14 residues. Trimming cost V 5 bases and J 3 bases, with 11 bases left between them. Looked up from germline, CDR1 is SGHTA and CDR2 is FQGNSA. The CDR3 bases are TGTGCCAGCAGCGTACAGTCGACCAATCAGCCCCAGCATTTT. Encoded protein: CASSVQSTNQPQHF.

The gene calls are TRBV4-3 and TRBJ1-2, with D unclear. V was trimmed by 3 bases and J by 2 bases, leaving 10 bases between them. Looked up from germline, CDR1 is LGHNA and CDR2 is YSLEER. The CDR3 has 14 amino acids. CDR3 protein: CASSHQTQNYGYTF. CDR3 sequence (DNA): TGCGCCAGCAGCCACCAAACCCAGAACTATGGCTACACCTTC.

The chain carries TRBV4-3 and TRBJ2-3, with 8 bases matching TRBD1. In germline, CDR1 is LGHNA, CDR2 YSLEER. Losses at the gene ends were 0 bases for V and 2 bases for J; bases not matched to a gene: 4. The CDR3 contains 16 residues. CDR3 region: CASSQDGQGITDTQYF. DNA for the CDR3: TGCGCCAGCAGCCAAGACGGACAGGGCATCACAGATACGCAGTATTTT.

This clone has a handful of counts. This chain uses TRBV4-2 with TRBJ2-2, with 9 bases identical to TRBD2. The CDR3 sequence is 16 residues long. The junction had 5 bases not matched to a gene; V was cut back by 0 bases and J by 6 bases. In germline, CDR1 is LGHNA, CDR2 YNFKEQ. The CDR3 DNA is TGTGCCAGCAGCCAAGAAGTAAGCGGGGGGCCCGGGGAGCTGTTTTTT. This encodes CASSQEVSGGPGELFF.

In regard to this clone: Other DNA sequences in this sample translate to the same CDR3. The chain joins TRBV19 to TRBJ1-5, with D maybe TRBD1 (6 bases). The germline CDR1 and CDR2 sequences are LNHDA and SQIVND (reference sequence). V was pared by 4 bases and J by 1 base, with 8 bases between. The length of the CDR3 is 14 residues. Here the CDR3 DNA reads TGTGCCAGTAGTACTCAGGGGAGCAATCAGCCCCAGCATTTT. This encodes CASSTQGSNQPQHF.

Regarding this clone: Relative to the germline gene, one junction end is altered; a read error may explain this. The chain joins TRBV6-2 or TRBV6-3 to TRBJ2-5, with 11 bases lining up with TRBD2. The CDR3 loop spans 11 amino acids. The germline gives CDR1 MNHEY, CDR2 SVGEGT. The CDR3 protein is CASSYKGLADF. CDR3 DNA sequence: TGTGCCAGCAGTTACAAGGGACTAGCGGACTTC.

Turning to this clone: Relative to the germline gene, one junction end is altered; a read error may explain this. This chain joins TRBV7-7 and TRBJ2-2; 8 bases match TRBD1. This CDR3 region has 16 residues. Germline V gene sequence: CDR1 SSHAT, CDR2 FNYEAQ (reference sequence). DNA for the CDR3: TGTGCTAGCACGCGGGTCACAGGGGGTGGCACCGGGGAGCTGTTTTTT. Protein sequence: CASTRVTGGGTGELFF.

A remark on this clone: A junction boundary mismatches the germline segment, possibly from a read error. DNA of the CDR3: TGTGCTAGCAGCTTCCAGGAGGGGGGAGAGACCCAGTACTTC. Translation: CASSFQEGGETQYF. This chain joins TRBV7-7 and TRBJ2-5, with D perhaps being TRBD1 or TRBD2 (6 bases each). The CDR3 has 14 amino acids. CDR1 is SSHAT and CDR2 is FNYEAQ in the germline V gene (reference sequence).

The chain employs TRBV9 and TRBJ2-4; 8 positions agree with TRBD2. V lost 4 bases to trimming and J lost 7 bases; unmatched junction nucleotides: 7. Germline CDR1 SGDLS, CDR2 YYNGEE. The CDR3 totals 14 residues. The CDR3 spells CASSPREGGNIQYF. In DNA, the CDR3 is TGTGCCAGCAGCCCCCGGGAGGGGGGGAACATTCAGTACTTC.

The V and J genes are TRBV5-6 and TRBJ1-5, with D uncertain. Trimming took 4 bases from V and 3 from J, leaving 14 bases between them. CDR1 SGHDT and CDR2 YYEEEE come from the germline V gene. This CDR3 has 15 residues. The CDR3 is CASSRAGTFNQPQHF. In DNA form, the CDR3 reads TGTGCCAGCAGCCGGGCAGGAACCTTCAATCAGCCCCAGCATTTT.

The chain employs TRBV20-1 and TRBJ1-6; TRBD1 aligns across 7 bases. The CDR3 is 11 residues long. V shed 8 bases and J 14 bases; nucleotides not matched to a gene: 9. Looked up from germline, CDR1 is DFQATT and CDR2 is SNEGSKA (reference sequence). The CDR3 DNA sequence: TGCAGTTTCAGGGGGGCCACGGCCCTCCACTTT. It yields the protein CSFRGATALHF.

The chain couples TRBV10-3 to TRBJ2-3; D perhaps matches TRBD1 (6 bases). The CDR3 sequence is 16 residues long. Trimming removed 5 bases at V and 1 base at J, with 16 bases between. Germline CDR1 and CDR2: ENHRY and SYGVKD. CDR3 sequence: CAISSIEGVGTDTQYF. DNA for the CDR3: TGTGCCATCAGTTCAATCGAGGGGGTAGGCACAGATACGCAGTATTTT.

This clone was recorded once. The chain combines TRBV5-8 with TRBJ1-4; 7 bases agree with TRBD1. With V trimmed by 0 bases and J by 3 bases, 8 bases remained unmatched. From germline, CDR1 is SGHTS and CDR2 YDEGEE. CDR3 length: 17 residues. The CDR3 is CASSLATRQGSNEKLFF. The CDR3 DNA is TGTGCCAGCAGCTTGGCCACCCGACAGGGCTCTAATGAAAAACTGTTTTTT.

V usage is TRBV4-3 and J usage is TRBJ2-4, with D possibly being TRBD1 or TRBD2 (5 bases each). This CDR3 is built from 14 residues. CDR1 and CDR2 (germline): LGHNA, YSLEER. Between the trimmed V and J ends, which lost 0 bases and 10 bases, there was a span of 13 bases. CDR3 residues: CASSQDQGVAIQYF. CDR3 nucleotides: TGCGCCAGCAGCCAAGATCAGGGAGTGGCTATTCAGTACTTC.